What follows are 5 T cell receptor beta chains derived from one specimen sequenced in a study of shared clonotypes between healthy human individuals. Assay used: immunoSEQ multiplex PCR; TCRdb lists only in-frame clones, some missing. The sample has roughly 700,000 clones, 74% seen once. Source material: memory CD4+ T cells sorted from blood. Indicated subset: CD45RA-negative fraction. The receptors stem from a woman under 40 in good health.

The chain combines TRBV7-6 with TRBJ2-1, with 11 bases identical to TRBD2. The V segment lost 7 bases and the J segment 10 bases; nucleotides outside the gene matches: 9. This CDR3 comprises 14 residues. Germline values: CDR1 SGHVS, CDR2 FNYEAQ. CDR3 region: CASKELAGASEQFF. The CDR3 DNA reads as TGTGCCAGCAAGGAACTAGCGGGAGCGTCGGAGCAGTTCTTC. The entire variable domain, with the rest obtained from reference TRBV7-6 and TRBJ2-1, is as follows: GAGVSQSPRYKVTKRGQDVALRCDPISGHVSLYWYRQALGQGPEFLTYFNYEAQQDKSGLPNDRFSAERPEGSISTLTIQRTEQRDSAMYRCASKELAGASEQFFGPGTRLTVL.

Here the CDR3 DNA reads TGTGCCAGCTCACCGGACAGACTGAACACTGAAGCTTTCTTT. This sequence encodes CASSPDRLNTEAFF. The chain is built from TRBV18 and TRBJ1-1, with D perhaps TRBD1 (6 bases). Trimming took off 3 bases at V and 0 bases at J, with 8 bases between the two ends. The germline V gene has CDR1 KGHSH and CDR2 LQKENI. CDR3 size: 14 residues.

Details on this clone: Distinct nucleotide sequences in the sample also encode this CDR3. This chain uses TRBV7-6 with TRBJ2-1; 10 bases fit TRBD2. Unmatched junction bases numbered 2, after V lost 1 base and J lost 5 bases. Germline CDR1 reads SGHVS; CDR2 reads FNYEAQ. CDR3 length: 15 residues. CDR3 loop: CASSLGLAGDNEQFF. The CDR3 coding sequence is TGTGCCAGCAGCTTAGGACTAGCGGGCGACAATGAGCAGTTCTTC.

The chain is built from TRBV23-1 and TRBJ2-5; D is uncertain. The J call may be in error: the DNA end matches TRBJ2-7 better. TRBV23-1 is identified as an open reading frame with a role that is uncertain. The CDR3 spans 14 residues. The CDR3 bases are TGCGCCAGCAGTCCCCAGACTGGCTCCTACGAGCAGTACTTC. Amino acids: CASSPQTGSYEQYF.

This clone was seen once. The chain employs TRBV7-2 and TRBJ2-7, with a weak D call TRBD2 (6 bases). V lost 5 bases to trimming and J lost 4 bases, with 9 bases between them. The CDR3 spans 12 residues. Germline assignment: CDR1 SGHTA and CDR2 FQGNSA. Here the CDR3 reads CASSVSGYEQYF. CDR3 nucleotides: TGTGCCAGCAGCGTTAGCGGTTACGAGCAGTACTTC.